A selection of T cell receptor beta chains follows, all from one sample in a study of T cells in Graves' hyperthyroidism and ophthalmopathy. Each CDR3 protein gets one entry after TCRdb re-called the multiplex PCR reads with MiXCR. This table holds over 200,000 distinct CDR3 sequences, about a sixth found once. The sequenced material came from blood. Receptors originate from a man aged 50-59 years with Graves' hyperthyroidism. Each CDR3 is given with its conserved first and last residue. The D gene is left open where the match is weak. Clone size is not always given. Where it is, it says once, few, many or a class for expanded clones.

CDR3 length,J gene,D gene,V gene,clone size,CDR3 protein,CDR3 DNA
16,TRBJ2-1,TRBD2,TRBV28,few,CASRSAPGLAGIEQFF,TGTGCCAGCAGGTCCGCACCCGGACTAGCGGGAATTGAGCAGTTCTTC
15,TRBJ2-5,.,TRBV5-8,few,CASRVGARYQETQYF,TGTGCCAGCAGGGTTGGAGCGAGGTACCAAGAGACCCAGTACTTC
14,TRBJ1-5,.,TRBV20-1,many,CSASSMRGVEPQHF,TGCAGTGCTAGTAGTATGCGGGGGGTAGAGCCCCAGCATTTT
13,TRBJ2-7,.,TRBV28,many,CASSRRTVYEQYF,TGTGCCAGCAGTCGACGGACAGTCTACGAGCAGTACTTC
14,TRBJ2-1,.,TRBV7-2,few,CASSPEDSYNEQFF,TGTGCCAGCAGCCCAGAGGACTCGTACAATGAGCAGTTCTTC
14,TRBJ1-1,.,TRBV20-1,.,CSARQGRAPTEAFF,TGCAGTGCTAGGCAAGGCAGGGCCCCCACTGAAGCTTTCTTT
13,TRBJ1-2,.,TRBV6-1,few,CASSAAGVYGYTF,TGTGCCAGCAGTGCGGCAGGAGTCTATGGCTACACCTTC
14,TRBJ2-7,TRBD2,TRBV6-2/TRBV6-3,many,CASTVSGSAYEQYF,TGTGCCAGCACCGTTAGCGGGAGCGCCTACGAGCAGTACTTC
15,TRBJ1-2,.,TRBV5-5,many,CASSFLGESSYGYTF,TGTGCCAGCAGCTTCTTGGGGGAGAGTAGCTATGGCTACACCTTC
16,TRBJ2-6,.,TRBV11-2,many,CASSFGVISGANVLTF,TGTGCCAGCAGCTTCGGGGTCATCTCTGGGGCCAACGTCCTGACTTTC
12,TRBJ2-5,.,TRBV28,.,CASSLRQETQYF,TGTGCCAGCAGTTTGAGACAGGAGACCCAGTACTTC
11,TRBJ1-4,.,TRBV20-1,.,CSGTFNEKLFF,TGCAGTGGCACGTTTAATGAAAAACTGTTTTTT
16,TRBJ2-2,TRBD2,TRBV7-2,few,CASSLVAGVGTGELFF,TGTGCCAGCAGCTTAGTAGCGGGAGTGGGCACCGGGGAGCTGTTTTTT
14,TRBJ1-1,.,TRBV13,many,CASSLGHRNTEAFF,TGTGCCAGCAGCTTAGGTCACCGGAACACTGAAGCTTTCTTT
16,TRBJ2-3,TRBD2,TRBV25-1,many,CASSEFSSGRTDTQYF,TGTGCCAGCAGTGAATTTTCTAGCGGGAGGACAGATACGCAGTATTTT
14,TRBJ1-6,TRBD1,TRBV5-4,.,CASTRQGEESPLHF,TGTGCCAGCACCCGACAGGGCGAGGAATCACCCCTCCACTTT
17,TRBJ2-7,TRBD2,TRBV6-2/TRBV6-3,many,CASTDPTSGKFSYEQYF,TGTGCCAGCACCGACCCCACTAGCGGGAAATTTTCCTACGAGCAGTACTTC
16,TRBJ1-3,.,TRBV7-9,once,CASASSFTPGGNTIYF,TGTGCCAGCGCGAGCTCCTTCACTCCGGGAGGAAACACCATATATTTT
14,TRBJ2-1,.,TRBV6-1,few,CASTSPWIYNEQFF,TGTGCCAGCACTAGCCCCTGGATCTACAATGAGCAGTTCTTC
12,TRBJ2-7,.,TRBV12-3/TRBV12-4,.,CASSLGSHEQYF,TGTGCCAGCAGTTTAGGGTCCCACGAGCAGTACTTC
13,TRBJ2-7,.,TRBV20-1,many,CSASRTAAGEQYF,TGCAGTGCTAGTCGCACGGCCGCCGGCGAGCAGTACTTC
18,TRBJ2-1,TRBD2,TRBV5-1,many,CASSLAPTGTSGDNEQFF,TGCGCCAGCAGCTTGGCCCCCACCGGGACTAGCGGGGACAATGAGCAGTTCTTC
14,TRBJ1-1,.,TRBV3-2,many,CASSQEWGPTEAFF,TGTGCCAGCAGCCAAGAGTGGGGCCCCACTGAAGCTTTCTTT
12,TRBJ1-3,.,TRBV7-9,.,CASSPGAGTIYF,TGTGCCAGCAGCCCGGGCGCGGGCACCATATATTTT
13,TRBJ2-5,TRBD1,TRBV12-3/TRBV12-4,many,CASSSTGEETQYF,TGTGCCAGCAGTTCTACAGGGGAAGAGACCCAGTACTTC
14,TRBJ2-7,TRBD1,TRBV18,.,CASSPDRVVYEQYF,TGTGCCAGCTCACCCGACAGGGTTGTCTACGAGCAGTACTTC
15,TRBJ2-1,TRBD1,TRBV15,few,CATSSPGGFYGEQFF,TGTGCCACCAGCAGCCCAGGGGGCTTTTACGGTGAGCAGTTCTTC
17,TRBJ2-1,TRBD2,TRBV3-1,many,CASSPWTSGSSYNEQFF,TGTGCCAGCAGCCCCTGGACCAGCGGGAGCTCCTACAATGAGCAGTTCTTC
15,TRBJ2-5,TRBD1,TRBV10-3,many,CAISAGDRVVNPKYF,TGTGCCATCAGTGCGGGGGACAGGGTAGTCAACCCGAAGTACTTC
15,TRBJ1-1,TRBD1,TRBV5-6,.,CASSETTGMNTEAFF,TGTGCCAGCAGCGAGACGACAGGGATGAACACTGAAGCTTTCTTT
14,TRBJ2-7,TRBD2,TRBV6-2/TRBV6-3,many,CASSRAGGLSEQYF,TGTGCCAGCAGTCGAGCGGGAGGGCTCTCCGAGCAGTACTTC
14,TRBJ2-7,.,TRBV29-1,many,CSVDGGQGGYEQYF,TGCAGCGTTGATGGCGGGCAGGGGGGTTACGAGCAGTACTTC
16,TRBJ2-4,.,TRBV6-5,few,CASSSLGRLAKNIQYF,TGTGCCAGCAGTTCCCTAGGCAGACTAGCCAAAAACATTCAGTACTTC
14,TRBJ2-5,.,TRBV30,.,CARSGVGGQETQYF,TGTGCCCGGAGTGGAGTTGGGGGGCAAGAGACCCAGTACTTC
14,TRBJ1-4,.,TRBV27,.,CASSLTGLDEKLFF,TGTGCCAGCAGTTTAACAGGGCTCGATGAAAAACTGTTTTTT
15,TRBJ2-2,TRBD1,TRBV12-3/TRBV12-4,few,CASSFGQALAGELFF,TGTGCCAGCAGTTTTGGACAGGCGTTGGCCGGGGAGCTGTTTTTT
13,TRBJ1-1,.,TRBV12-5,many,CASGSGMNTEAFF,TGTGCTAGTGGTTCCGGGATGAACACTGAAGCTTTCTTT
15,TRBJ2-3,TRBD1,TRBV19,.,CASSRPGQGTDTQYF,TGTGCCAGTAGTAGACCGGGACAGGGCACAGATACGCAGTATTTT
19,TRBJ2-5,.,TRBV19,few,CASKVLPGALGSLQETQYF,TGTGCCAGTAAGGTGTTGCCAGGGGCCTTAGGATCACTTCAAGAGACCCAGTACTTC
18,TRBJ2-1,TRBD2,TRBV3-1,many,CASSQDLIAGLSYNEQFF,TGTGCCAGCAGCCAAGACCTGATAGCGGGCCTCTCCTACAATGAGCAGTTCTTC
18,TRBJ2-4,TRBD1,TRBV6-1,many,CASSLGQGAKFAKNIQYF,TGTGCCAGCAGCTTGGGACAGGGGGCGAAGTTCGCCAAAAACATTCAGTACTTC
13,TRBJ2-7,TRBD1,TRBV20-1,few,CSAWDRGDYEQYF,TGCAGTGCTTGGGACAGGGGGGACTACGAGCAGTACTTC
14,TRBJ2-2,TRBD1,TRBV11-2,few,CASRTGVHTGELFF,TGTGCCAGCAGAACAGGGGTCCACACCGGGGAGCTGTTTTTT
17,TRBJ2-1,TRBD2,TRBV5-1,.,CASSLAGLVGRYNEQFF,TGCGCCAGCAGCTTGGCAGGACTAGTGGGCCGGTACAATGAGCAGTTCTTC
14,TRBJ2-1,.,TRBV12-3/TRBV12-4,.,CASSFEIERNEQFF,TGTGCCAGCAGTTTCGAGATTGAAAGGAATGAGCAGTTCTTC
17,TRBJ2-5,.,TRBV7-8,many,CASSLAPPQQGQETQYF,TGTGCCAGCAGCTTAGCACCCCCTCAACAGGGTCAAGAGACCCAGTACTTC
13,TRBJ2-3,.,TRBV11-3,many,CASSSGPGDTQYF,TGTGCCAGCAGCTCTGGACCGGGAGATACGCAGTATTTT